This T cell receptor beta chain was observed in a study of T-cell reconstitution after alpha-beta-depleted transplantation in children. Study-level results: Expanded clones from the graft, numbering several hundred, reportedly supplied alpha-beta T cells about two months after transplant. It was newly produced T cells that mostly accounted for T-cell counts and diversity one year after transplant.

This clonotype appeared a few times. The antigen is unknown. Unique molecular identifiers were incorporated during preparation of the TCRbeta library. From the PCR reads, TCRdb called clonotypes with MiXCR, one entry per CDR3 protein. In the table there are approximately 980,000 distinct CDR3 sequences, roughly 29% of which are singletons. The CDR3 spans 17 residues. V was clipped by 5 bases and J by 0 bases; unmatched bases: 5. Sequencing used PBMCs, mostly from graft donor cells, obtained 360 days after TCRalphabeta/CD19-depleted stem cell transplant. The V and J genes are TRBV12-3 or TRBV12-4 and TRBJ2-3, with 13 bases matching TRBD2. This clonotype originated in a boy under two years old who had a stem cell transplant for SCID, so the T cells may come from the graft donor. CDR3 in amino acids: CASSTLGLAGSTDTQYF. The CDR3 nucleotides read TGTGCCAGCAGTACCTTGGGACTAGCGGGGAGCACAGATACGCAGTATTTT.